The present entry profiles one TCR beta chain with its context. Its target is not known. The sample comes from a study of STAT5B mutations in CD4+ large granular lymphocyte leukemia. Study-wide results and caveats: About a quarter of private leukemic clonotypes occurred rarely in other patients' non-leukemic repertoires.

This CDR3 is built from 13 residues. Trimming removed 0 bases at V and 7 bases at J, with 9 bases between. Germline assignment: CDR1 WNHNN and CDR2 SYGVQD (reference sequence). TCRdb keeps only in-frame clones here, not all; method: immunoSEQ multiplex PCR. The sample yields about 30,000 clones, around 71% seen once. Sequencing used CD4+ T cells from blood buffy coats. The receptor comes from a human donor in good health. J is TRBJ2-5 and V is TRBV10-1, with a weak D call TRBD1 (6 bases). This CDR3 is CASSESGAGTQYF. The CDR3 bases are TGCGCCAGCAGTGAGTCGGGGGCGGGGACCCAGTACTTC.